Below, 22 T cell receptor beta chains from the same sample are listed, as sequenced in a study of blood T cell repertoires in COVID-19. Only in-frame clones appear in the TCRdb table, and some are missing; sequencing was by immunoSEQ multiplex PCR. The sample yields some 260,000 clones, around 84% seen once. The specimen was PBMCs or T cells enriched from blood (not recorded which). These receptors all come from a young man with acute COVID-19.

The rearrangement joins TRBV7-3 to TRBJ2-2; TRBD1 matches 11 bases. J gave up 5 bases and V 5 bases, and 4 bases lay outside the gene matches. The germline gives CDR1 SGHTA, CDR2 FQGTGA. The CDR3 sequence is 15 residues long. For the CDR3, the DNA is TGTGCCAGCAGCCCTGGGACAGGGGGGACCGGGGAGCTGTTTTTT. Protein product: CASSPGTGGTGELFF.

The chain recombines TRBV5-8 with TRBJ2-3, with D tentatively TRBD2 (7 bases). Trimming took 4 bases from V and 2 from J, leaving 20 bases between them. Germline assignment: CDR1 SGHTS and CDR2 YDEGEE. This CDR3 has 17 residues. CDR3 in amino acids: CASSRGRGASSTDTQYF. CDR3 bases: TGTGCCAGCAGCCGAGGCCGGGGGGCAAGTTCCACAGATACGCAGTATTTT.

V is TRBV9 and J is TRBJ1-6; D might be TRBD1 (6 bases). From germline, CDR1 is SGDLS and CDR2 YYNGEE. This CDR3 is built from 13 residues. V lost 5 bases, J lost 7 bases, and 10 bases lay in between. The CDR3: CASRWTENSPLHF. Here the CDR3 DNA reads TGTGCCAGCAGGTGGACAGAGAATTCACCCCTCCACTTT.

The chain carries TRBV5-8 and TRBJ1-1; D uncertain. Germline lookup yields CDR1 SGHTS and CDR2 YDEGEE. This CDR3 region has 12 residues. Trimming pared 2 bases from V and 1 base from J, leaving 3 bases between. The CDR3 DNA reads TGTGCCAGCAGCTTCCAGAACACTGAAGCTTTCTTT. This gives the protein CASSFQNTEAFF. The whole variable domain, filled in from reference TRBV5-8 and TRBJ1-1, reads EAGVTQSPTHLIKTRGQQATLRCSPISGHTSVYWYQQALGLGLQFLLWYDEGEERNRGNFPPRFSGRQFPNYSSELNVNALELEDSALYLCASSFQNTEAFFGQGTRLTVV.

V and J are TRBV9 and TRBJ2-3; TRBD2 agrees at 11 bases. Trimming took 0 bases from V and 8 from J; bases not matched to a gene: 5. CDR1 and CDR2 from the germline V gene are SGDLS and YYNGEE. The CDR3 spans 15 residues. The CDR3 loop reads CASSVASGGMATQYF. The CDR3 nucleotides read TGTGCCAGCAGCGTAGCTAGCGGGGGGATGGCTACGCAGTATTTT.

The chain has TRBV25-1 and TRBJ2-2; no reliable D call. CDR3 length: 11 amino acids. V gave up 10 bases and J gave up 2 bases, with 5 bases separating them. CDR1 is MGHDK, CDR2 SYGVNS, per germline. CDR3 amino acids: CATTNTGELFF. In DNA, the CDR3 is TGTGCCACCACAAACACCGGGGAGCTGTTTTTT.

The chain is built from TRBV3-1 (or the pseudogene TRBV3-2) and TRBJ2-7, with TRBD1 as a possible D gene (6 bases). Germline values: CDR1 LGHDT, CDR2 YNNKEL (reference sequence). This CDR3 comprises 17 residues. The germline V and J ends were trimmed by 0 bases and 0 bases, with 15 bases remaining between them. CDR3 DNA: TGTGCCAGCAGCCAAGATGGGAACAGGGCGGCCTCCTACGAGCAGTACGTC. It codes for CASSQDGNRAASYEQYV.

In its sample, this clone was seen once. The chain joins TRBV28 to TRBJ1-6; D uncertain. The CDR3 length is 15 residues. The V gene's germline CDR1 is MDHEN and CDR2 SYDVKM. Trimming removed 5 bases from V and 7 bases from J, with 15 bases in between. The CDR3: CASSTSGSGNSPLHF. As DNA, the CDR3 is TGTGCCAGCAGTACCTCGGGGTCAGGAAATTCACCCCTCCACTTT.

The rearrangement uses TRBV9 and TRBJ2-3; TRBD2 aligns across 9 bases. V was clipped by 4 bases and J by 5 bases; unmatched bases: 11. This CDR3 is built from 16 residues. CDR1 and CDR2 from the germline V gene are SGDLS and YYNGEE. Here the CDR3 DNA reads TGTGCCAGCAGCTTAGGGGGTAGCGGGAGAGGAGATACGCAGTATTTT. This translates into CASSLGGSGRGDTQYF.

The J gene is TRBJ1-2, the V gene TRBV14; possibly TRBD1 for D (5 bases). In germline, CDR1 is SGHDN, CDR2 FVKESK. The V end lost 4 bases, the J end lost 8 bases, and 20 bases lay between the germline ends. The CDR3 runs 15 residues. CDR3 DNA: TGTGCCAGCAGCCTCCAAGTGGGGCCATCTTCCGGCTACACCTTC. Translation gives CASSLQVGPSSGYTF.

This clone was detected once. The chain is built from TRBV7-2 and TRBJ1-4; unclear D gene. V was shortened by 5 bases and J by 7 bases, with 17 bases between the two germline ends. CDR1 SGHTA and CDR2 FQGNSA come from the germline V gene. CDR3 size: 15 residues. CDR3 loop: CASSDRRGLVEKLFF. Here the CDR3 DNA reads TGTGCCAGCAGCGATAGGAGAGGGCTGGTTGAAAAACTGTTTTTT.

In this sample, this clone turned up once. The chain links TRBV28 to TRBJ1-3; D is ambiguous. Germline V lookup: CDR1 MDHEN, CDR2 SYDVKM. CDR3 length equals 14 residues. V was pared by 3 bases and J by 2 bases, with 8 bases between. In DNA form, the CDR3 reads TGTGCCAGCAGTTTTAATAATGCTGGAAACACCATATATTTT. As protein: CASSFNNAGNTIYF.

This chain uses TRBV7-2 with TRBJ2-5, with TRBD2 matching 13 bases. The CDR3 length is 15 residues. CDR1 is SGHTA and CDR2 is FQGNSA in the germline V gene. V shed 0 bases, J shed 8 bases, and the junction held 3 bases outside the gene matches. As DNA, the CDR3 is TGTGCCAGCAGCTTAGCGACTAGCGGGAGGCGTACCCAGTACTTC. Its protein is CASSLATSGRRTQYF.

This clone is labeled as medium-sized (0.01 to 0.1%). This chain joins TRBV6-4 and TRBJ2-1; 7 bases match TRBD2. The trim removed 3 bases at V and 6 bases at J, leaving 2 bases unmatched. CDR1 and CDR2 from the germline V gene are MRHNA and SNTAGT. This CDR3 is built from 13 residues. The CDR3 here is CASSERESNEQFF. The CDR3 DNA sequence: TGTGCCAGCAGTGAGCGGGAGTCCAATGAGCAGTTCTTC.

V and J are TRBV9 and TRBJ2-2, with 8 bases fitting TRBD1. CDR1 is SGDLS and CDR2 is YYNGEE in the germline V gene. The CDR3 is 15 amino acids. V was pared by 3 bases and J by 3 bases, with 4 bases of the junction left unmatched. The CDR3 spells CASSETGVDTGELFF. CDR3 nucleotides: TGTGCCAGCAGCGAGACAGGGGTTGACACCGGGGAGCTGTTTTTT. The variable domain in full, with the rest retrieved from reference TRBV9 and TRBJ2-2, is DSGVTQTPKHLITATGQRVTLRCSPRSGDLSVYWYQQSLDQGLQFLIQYYNGEERAKGNILERFSAQQFPDLHSELNLSSLELGDSALYFCASSETGVDTGELFFGEGSRLTVL.

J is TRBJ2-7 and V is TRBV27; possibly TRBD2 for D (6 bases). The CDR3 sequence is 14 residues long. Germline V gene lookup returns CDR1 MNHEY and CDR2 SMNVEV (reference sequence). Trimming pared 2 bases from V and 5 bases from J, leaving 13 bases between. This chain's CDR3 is CASSLRGTSHEQYV. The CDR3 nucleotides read TGTGCCAGCAGTTTACGAGGTACTAGCCACGAGCAGTACGTC.

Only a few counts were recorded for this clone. The chain's CDR3 is CATSIPRPGTNYGYTF. The CDR3 coding sequence is TGTGCCACCAGCATCCCCCGGCCGGGGACAAACTATGGCTACACCTTC. The chain combines TRBV15 with TRBJ1-2; D is perhaps TRBD1 (6 bases). This CDR3 spans 16 amino acids. Germline values: CDR1 LNHNV, CDR2 YYDKDF (reference sequence). V lost 4 bases to trimming and J lost 2 bases, with 17 bases between them.

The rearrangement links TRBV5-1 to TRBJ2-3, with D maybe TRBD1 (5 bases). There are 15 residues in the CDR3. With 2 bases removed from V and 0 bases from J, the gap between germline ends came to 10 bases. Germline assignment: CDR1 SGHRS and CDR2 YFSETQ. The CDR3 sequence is CASSLQATSTDTQYF. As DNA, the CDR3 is TGCGCCAGCAGCTTACAGGCAACTAGCACAGATACGCAGTATTTT. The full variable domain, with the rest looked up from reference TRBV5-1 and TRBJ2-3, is KAGVTQTPRYLIKTRGQQVTLSCSPISGHRSVSWYQQTPGQGLQFLFEYFSETQRNKGNFPGRFSGRQFSNSRSEMNVSTLELGDSALYLCASSLQATSTDTQYFGPGTRLTVL.

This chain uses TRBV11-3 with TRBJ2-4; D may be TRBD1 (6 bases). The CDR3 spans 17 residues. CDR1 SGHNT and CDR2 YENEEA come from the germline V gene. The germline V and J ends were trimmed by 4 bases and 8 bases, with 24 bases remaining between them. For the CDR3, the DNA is TGTGCCAGCAGCTCCGGACTTCGGACAGACCTAATCGACATTCAGTACTTC. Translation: CASSSGLRTDLIDIQYF.

As DNA, the CDR3 is TGTGCCAGCAGCTTCCCTATCCAGGGTCCCAGGTCTGGAAACACCATATATTTT. Protein: CASSFPIQGPRSGNTIYF. The J gene is TRBJ1-3, the V gene TRBV11-2; D is perhaps TRBD1 (5 bases). Germline V gives CDR1 SGHAT, CDR2 FQNNGV. The CDR3 covers 18 residues. Trimming removed 3 bases at V and 1 base at J, with 19 bases between.

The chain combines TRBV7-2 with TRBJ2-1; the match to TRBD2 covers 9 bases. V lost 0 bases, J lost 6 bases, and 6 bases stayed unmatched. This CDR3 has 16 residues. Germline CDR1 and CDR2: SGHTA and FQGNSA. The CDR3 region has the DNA TGTGCCAGCAGCTTAGCGGGGGCGGGAGGGTTCAATGAGCAGTTCTTC. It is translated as CASSLAGAGGFNEQFF.

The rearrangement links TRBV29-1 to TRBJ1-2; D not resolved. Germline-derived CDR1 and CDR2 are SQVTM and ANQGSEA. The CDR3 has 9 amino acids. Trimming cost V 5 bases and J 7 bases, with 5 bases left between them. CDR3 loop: CSVLSGYTF. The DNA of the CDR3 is TGCAGCGTTCTATCTGGCTACACCTTC.